Detailed here is one TCR beta chain. Its specificity is unknown. This sample is drawn from a study of cytomegalovirus exposure and HLA in healthy donors. The V gene lost 9 bases and the J gene lost 4 bases, with 18 bases spanning the gap. This CDR3 spans 14 amino acids. CDR1 is MNHEY, CDR2 SMNVEV, per germline (reference sequence). The primer mix had 60 Vbeta and 13 Jbeta primers. Sequencing used immunoSEQ multiplex PCR; TCRdb keeps in-frame clones, though not all of them. The data hold roughly 100,000 clones, with about 81% observed a single time. Study results and caveats: With later analysis, a missense DCLRE1C variant became linked to TCR beta V- and J-gene trimming. In an earlier analysis, productive rearrangement rates for most beta V segments clustered near 87% or 30%. Common viral pathogens were later found to be apparently linked to several of the most significant clusters. Presence/absence analyses assumed roughly uniform sequencing depth across donors.

What was sequenced was PBMCs. The clonotype was recovered from a man aged 30-40 years in good health and CMV-seronegative. The chain employs TRBV27 and TRBJ2-5, with D hard to call. CDR3 sequence (DNA): TGTGCCAGTAGAGGATCCCAGTCGGGAGAGACCCAGTACTTC. Protein sequence: CASRGSQSGETQYF.